The TCR beta chain under discussion was sequenced for a study of monozygotic twins with inflammatory bowel disease (dated by TCRdb to between 2018 and 2021). As for the study more broadly: In total, around 28 monozygotic twin pairs made up the full study: 19 Danish pairs, all IBD-discordant, plus nine German pairs, of which four were IBD-concordant and five were IBD-discordant. The search for disease-associated traits relied mainly on comparing IBD patients with their genetically identical healthy co-twins within discordant pairs. Each individual had, on average, about 151 000 unique TCRalpha sequences and 181 000 unique TCRbeta sequences available for analysis. General findings and caveats noted by the study authors: IBD patients had lower TCRbeta repertoire diversity, measured by the inverse Simpson index, than their healthy co-twins. The analysis was unable to tell apart different T cell subtypes. Because patients received different immunosuppressive treatments, the repertoires may have picked up extra background noise and variability between individuals. No single strong signal or clonotype linked to IBD turned up in the results, so the idea that one exists was not supported. No difference in repertoire similarity was observed between concordant and discordant twins, possibly owing to limited statistical power. Compared with healthy twins, IBD patients had fewer clonotypes in common with other individuals, a difference most pronounced in patients showing signs of disease activity.

From each donor, a roughly 2.6 ml peripheral blood sample was collected into PAXgene tubes and stored at -80 degrees C. Without T cell sorting, total RNA was isolated from whole blood using the PAXgene blood miRNA kit on an automated QIAcube. Peripheral blood from monozygotic twin pairs concordant or discordant for inflammatory bowel disease was subjected to deep TCRalpha and TCRbeta repertoire profiling with unique molecular barcoding. For every twin pair, smoking habits were documented, and each individual was categorised as a current, former or never smoker. The library came from 5' RACE. For each TCR library, 3,500 to 4,000 ng of total RNA was used. For each sample, cDNA synthesis was carried out in eight separate reactions using SMARTScribe reverse transcriptase. During cDNA synthesis, unique molecular identifiers containing a 6-nucleotide sample barcode were introduced by template switching. Amplification of TCRalpha and TCRbeta cDNA involved two nested PCRs of 16 and 9 cycles, and each PCR was followed by bead purification. Before amplification, the cDNA was both treated with uracil DNA-glycosylase and purified with the QIAquick PCR purification kit. The second PCR was the step at which Illumina TruSeq-compatible adapters and sample-specific barcodes were added. Library quality and concentration were checked on TapeStation and Qubit, and libraries were pooled at around 5 ng each. Sequencing of the pooled libraries was done on an Illumina HiSeq2500 single-index Rapid Run using custom sequencing primers and 2 x 100 bp reads. The paper's processing steps were these. MiGEC version 1.2.6 was used for UMI-based consensus assembly, which corrected PCR and sequencing errors. V(D)J alignment, clonotype assembly and CDR3 extraction were performed with MiXCR version 2.1.1. Normalisation of gene usage, clonotype sharing and MAIT/NKT TCR abundance was achieved by analysing the top 1000, 10 000 and 20 000 clonotypes per sample. Diversity was computed as the inverse Simpson index with the vegan R package after downsampling to 27 000 UMIs. Paired Mann-Whitney U tests on discordant twin pairs were used, with Benjamini-Hochberg multiple-testing correction. Reads reprocessed by TCRdb are summarized as one entry per CDR3 protein sequence, and DNA is absent. TCRdb, not the original authors, processed these V and J calls. The sample table on file contains over 110,000 distinct CDR3 sequences. 2.4% of the sample comes from the top ten.

With respect to this clonotype: What antigen it recognizes has not been identified.

Sample: blood. This receptor was identified in a human donor with ulcerative colitis or Crohn's disease, or a healthy co-twin of an affected twin (not recorded which).

The CDR3 has the sequence CASSLAGTGYSDTQYF. The chain joins TRBV5-1 to TRBJ2-3; TCRdb's assignment of TRBD1 cannot be checked, as there is no DNA. CDR3 length: 16 amino acids, cysteine to phenylalanine. No DNA has been recorded. CDR1 SGHRS and CDR2 YFSETQ are derived from the germline V gene.